The 29 T cell receptor beta chains reported below all come from one sample, sequenced in a study of control samples from healthy donors and cancer patients (dated by TCRdb to 2018 to 2020). Libraries were constructed by the immunoSEQ multiplex PCR assay. The table was pulled from immuneACCESS by TCRdb, which kept in-frame rearrangements only. Such tables lose some clones; where checked, under half of the loss comes from unresolved V genes, and the rest has no known cause. The sample data list around 94,000 clones, and around 83% of these were observed just once. Roughly 1.3% of the sample comes from the top ten. The specimen was blood. The receptor source for this set is a woman in her fifties or sixties in good health.

This sequence joins TRBV27 and TRBJ1-2, with TRBD1 as a possible D gene (5 bases). There are 15 residues in the CDR3. Trimming left V 7 bases short and J 7 bases short, with 22 bases between. From germline, CDR1 is MNHEY and CDR2 SMNVEV (reference sequence). CDR3 loop: CASTPRGDFGSGYTF. In nucleotides, the CDR3 is TGTGCCAGCACGCCCCGAGGGGATTTCGGCAGTGGCTACACCTTC.

J is TRBJ1-1 and V is TRBV23-1; D perhaps matches TRBD1 (5 bases). TRBV23-1 is filed as an ORF, its function uncertain. The germline V and J ends were trimmed by 0 bases and 4 bases, with 21 bases remaining between them. This CDR3 has 18 residues. CDR3 loop: CASSQSKNGSRGVTEAFF. CDR3 DNA sequence: TGCGCCAGCAGTCAATCTAAGAACGGCAGCCGGGGGGTCACTGAAGCTTTCTTT.

In DNA, the CDR3 is TGTGCCAGCAGTCGGGGGAACACTGAAGCTTTCTTT. Its translation: CASSRGNTEAFF. The genes are TRBV6-2 or TRBV6-3 and TRBJ1-1; no reliable D call. Looked up from germline, CDR1 is MNHEY and CDR2 is SVGEGT. V was cut by 5 bases and J by 1 base, with 5 bases left in between. There are 12 residues in the CDR3.

V gene TRBV19 combines with J gene TRBJ1-1; D is unclear. Trimming stripped 4 bases from V and 3 bases from J, with 12 bases between. Germline-derived CDR1 and CDR2 are LNHDA and SQIVND (reference sequence). This CDR3 comprises 14 residues. CDR3 region: CASSTLHMDTEAFF. As DNA, the CDR3 is TGTGCCAGTAGTACCCTTCACATGGACACTGAAGCTTTCTTT.

The chain has TRBV6-2 or TRBV6-3 and TRBJ1-1; 7 bases are shared with TRBD1. The CDR3 is 16 residues long. Trimming removed 5 bases from V and 1 base from J; junction bases left unmatched: 10. Germline V lookup: CDR1 MNHEY, CDR2 SVGEGT. The CDR3 region is CASSKGQEPSNTEAFF. CDR3 in DNA: TGTGCCAGCAGTAAAGGACAGGAACCATCGAACACTGAAGCTTTCTTT.

This sequence joins TRBV12-5 and TRBJ2-7; D is perhaps TRBD1 (6 bases). CDR3 length: 13 residues. Germline CDR1 reads LGHNT; CDR2 reads FRNRAP. V dropped 9 bases and J dropped 7 bases, with 19 bases sitting between them. CDR3 sequence reads: CASRGTPLAEQYF. For the CDR3, the DNA is TGTGCTAGCAGGGGCACCCCACTTGCGGAGCAGTACTTC.

CDR3 nucleotides: TGTGCCAGCTCCCCAGCTCTTGGGGCCAACGTCCTGACTTTC. It codes for CASSPALGANVLTF. The chain joins TRBV28 to TRBJ2-6; no clear D. The CDR3 runs 14 residues. The V end lost 8 bases, the J end lost 3 bases, and 11 bases lay between the germline ends. The germline V gene encodes CDR1 MDHEN and CDR2 SYDVKM.

V gene TRBV28 combines with J gene TRBJ1-3, with a tentative D call TRBD1 (5 bases). The V end was cut by 4 bases, the J end by 7 bases, with 17 bases between. CDR1 is MDHEN, CDR2 SYDVKM, per germline. The CDR3 is 15 amino acids. CDR3 protein: CASSSPQGNRNTIYF. The DNA for the CDR3 is TGTGCCAGCAGTTCCCCCCAGGGAAATAGGAACACCATATATTTT.

The V and J genes are TRBV4-2 and TRBJ2-2; TRBD1 agrees at 7 bases. Losses at the gene ends were 2 bases for V and 7 bases for J; bases not matched to a gene: 10. The CDR3 is 16 amino acids. The germline V gene has CDR1 LGHNA and CDR2 YNFKEQ. Here the CDR3 DNA reads TGTGCCAGCAGCCAACACACCGGGACAGTGAACGGGGAGCTGTTTTTT. Translated, it gives CASSQHTGTVNGELFF.

The genes are TRBV7-9 and TRBJ1-3, with 10 positions matching TRBD1. The CDR3 extends over 16 amino acids. V dropped 5 bases and J dropped 0; count of bases not matched to a gene: 4. CDR1 and CDR2 from the germline V gene are SEHNR and FQNEAQ (reference sequence). The DNA of the CDR3 is TGTGCCAGCAGCCCGGGACAGGGGATCTCTGGAAACACCATATATTTT. As protein: CASSPGQGISGNTIYF.

This chain uses TRBV7-2 with TRBJ1-6; D remains ambiguous. The CDR3 is 13 residues long. The V end was cut by 5 bases, the J end by 10 bases, with 12 bases between. CDR1 SGHTA and CDR2 FQGNSA come from the germline V gene. The DNA for the CDR3 is TGTGCCAGCAGCCCCACGTCAAGCTCACCCCTCCACTTT. Translated, it gives CASSPTSSSPLHF.

This sequence joins TRBV5-1 and TRBJ1-2; 10 bases match TRBD1. Trimming removed 2 bases from V and 7 bases from J; junction bases left unmatched: 5. The CDR3 contains 14 residues. Looked up from germline, CDR1 is SGHRS and CDR2 is YFSETQ. CDR3 bases: TGCGCCAGCAGCTTAAGACAGGGGGCGGCTGGCTACACCTTC. It is translated as CASSLRQGAAGYTF.

The CDR3 bases are TGCAGCGTTACAACAGGGGCAACTAATGAAAAACTGTTTTTT. It encodes CSVTTGATNEKLFF. The rearrangement uses TRBV29-1 and TRBJ1-4, with 7 nucleotides matching TRBD1. J gave up 0 bases and V 5 bases, and 3 bases lay outside the gene matches. Germline loops: CDR1 SQVTM, CDR2 ANQGSEA. The CDR3 is 14 residues long.

The rearrangement uses TRBV9 and TRBJ2-7; D gene unclear. CDR3 length: 15 residues. The V and J ends lost 4 bases and 0 bases respectively, with 14 bases between them. Germline V lookup: CDR1 SGDLS, CDR2 YYNGEE. Written as DNA, the CDR3 is TGTGCCAGCAGCCCCCGTGGGGATAGCTCCTACGAGCAGTACTTC. Translation: CASSPRGDSSYEQYF.

CDR3 sequence: CSVRASGSYEQYF. CDR3 bases: TGCAGCGTTCGGGCTAGCGGCTCCTACGAGCAGTACTTC. This sequence joins TRBV29-1 and TRBJ2-7; the match to TRBD2 covers 7 bases. Germline values: CDR1 SQVTM, CDR2 ANQGSEA. The CDR3 is 13 amino acids. With 5 bases clipped from V and 0 bases from J, the junction kept 4 bases outside the gene matches.

The chain combines TRBV5-8 with TRBJ2-1; D possibly corresponds to TRBD1 (6 bases). CDR1 is SGHTS and CDR2 is YDEGEE in the germline V gene. V was shortened by 2 bases and J by 0 bases, with 9 bases between the two germline ends. The CDR3 is made up of 15 amino acids. CDR3 nucleotides: TGTGCCAGCAGCTTAGACAGGAGCTCCTACAATGAGCAGTTCTTC. Protein sequence: CASSLDRSSYNEQFF.

The J gene is TRBJ2-1, the V gene TRBV2, with 7 bases aligning to TRBD1. Germline CDR1 is SNHLY and CDR2 is FYNNEI. CDR3 size: 14 residues. V was pared by 2 bases and J by 6 bases, with 4 bases of the junction left unmatched. The CDR3 reads CASSERDSLNEQFF. In nucleotides, the CDR3 is TGTGCCAGCAGTGAACGGGACAGCCTCAATGAGCAGTTCTTC.

This clone was seen a handful of times. The gene calls are TRBV19 and TRBJ1-1; 10 positions match TRBD1. V gave up 4 bases and J gave up 5 bases; unmatched junction bases: 7. Germline loops: CDR1 LNHDA, CDR2 SQIVND (reference sequence). This CDR3 is 15 amino acids long. This chain's CDR3 is CASSRPGQGKTEAFF. In DNA, the CDR3 is TGTGCCAGTAGTAGACCGGGACAGGGGAAGACTGAAGCTTTCTTT.

This chain links TRBV27 with TRBJ1-5; D might be TRBD1 (5 bases). The CDR3 loop spans 15 amino acids. The V end was cut by 5 bases, the J end by 4 bases, with 15 bases between. The germline V gene has CDR1 MNHEY and CDR2 SMNVEV (reference sequence). The CDR3 nucleotides read TGTGCCAGCAGTGGAGCAGGGTCGGGAAATCAGCCCCAGCATTTT. This sequence encodes CASSGAGSGNQPQHF.

This clone was counted a few times. The V and J genes are TRBV11-3 and TRBJ2-7; tentative D call: TRBD1 (5 bases). The V gene lost 5 bases and the J gene lost 1 base, with 15 bases spanning the gap. Per germline, CDR1 SGHNT and CDR2 YENEEA. CDR3 length: 15 residues. This CDR3 is CASSRAGLFSYEQYF. DNA for the CDR3: TGTGCCAGCAGCCGCGCAGGGCTTTTTTCCTACGAGCAGTACTTC.

This chain uses TRBV4-3 with TRBJ1-2; TRBD1 agrees at 7 bases. V lost 4 bases and J lost 7; bases outside the gene matches: 15. Per germline, CDR1 LGHNA and CDR2 YSLEER. This CDR3 comprises 16 residues. In nucleotides, the CDR3 is TGCGCCAGCAGCCGTACCCCGGGACAGACGTCGGGTGGCTACACCTTC. It codes for CASSRTPGQTSGGYTF.

The V and J genes are TRBV14 and TRBJ2-7; a weak D match, TRBD1 (6 bases). From germline, CDR1 is SGHDN and CDR2 FVKESK. The CDR3 is 17 residues long. V shed 2 bases and J shed 0 bases, with 17 bases lying between them. CDR3 bases: TGTGCCAGCAGCCAAACGTCCGGACAGATAAACTCCTACGAGCAGTACTTC. Protein: CASSQTSGQINSYEQYF.

Comment on this clone: Sequence at one end of the junction differs from germline and may be a read error. J is TRBJ2-7 and V is TRBV6-2 or TRBV6-3; 10 bases are shared with TRBD1. Germline assignment: CDR1 MNHEY and CDR2 SVGEGT. The CDR3 sequence is 12 residues long. The CDR3 DNA reads as TGTGCCAGCAGTTCCATCGACAGGGGGCTAAACTTC. Encoded protein: CASSSIDRGLNF.

The chain is built from TRBV5-1 and TRBJ2-5; D not certain. Germline CDR1 is SGHRS and CDR2 is YFSETQ. V was cut by 3 bases and J by 1 base, with 4 bases left in between. CDR3 length: 12 amino acids. Here the CDR3 DNA reads TGCGCCAGCAGCTCAGTCCAAGAGACCCAGTACTTC. This codes for CASSSVQETQYF.

The rearrangement links TRBV5-1 to TRBJ1-1, with no clear D. This CDR3 has 13 residues. Germline loops: CDR1 SGHRS, CDR2 YFSETQ. Trimming removed 4 bases at V and 1 base at J, with 8 bases between. The CDR3, as DNA: TGCGCCAGCAGCCCCAGGACGAACACTGAAGCTTTCTTT. It translates to CASSPRTNTEAFF.

The chain is built from TRBV19 and TRBJ2-1; 8 bases fit TRBD2. The CDR3 is made up of 15 amino acids. V gave up 6 bases and J gave up 9 bases; unmatched junction bases: 13. The germline V gene encodes CDR1 LNHDA and CDR2 SQIVND (reference sequence). For the CDR3, the DNA is TGTGCCAGTAGCGGGGTTAGCGGGATAGCCAGTGAGCAGTTCTTC. Its translation is CASSGVSGIASEQFF.

This sequence joins TRBV19 and TRBJ1-5, with D hard to call. From germline, CDR1 is LNHDA and CDR2 SQIVND (reference sequence). V was clipped by 3 bases and J by 2 bases, with 8 bases between them. The CDR3 consists of 14 residues. CDR3 sequence: CASSMVARNQPQHF. The CDR3 coding sequence is TGTGCCAGTAGTATGGTGGCTCGCAATCAGCCCCAGCATTTT.

The chain joins TRBV11-3 to TRBJ1-3; 7 bases fit TRBD1. CDR1 and CDR2 (germline): SGHNT, YENEEA. CDR3 size: 17 residues. V lost 6 bases and J lost 0; bases outside the gene matches: 11. The CDR3 sequence is CASSQSRGTDSGNTIYF. CDR3 DNA: TGTGCCAGCAGTCAAAGTCGGGGGACAGACTCTGGAAACACCATATATTTT.

This clone was observed a single time. The chain carries TRBV27 and TRBJ2-1; tentatively, D is TRBD2 (5 bases). This CDR3 is built from 15 residues. Germline loops: CDR1 MNHEY, CDR2 SMNVEV (reference sequence). V lost 3 bases and J 3 bases, leaving 12 bases between the germline ends. The CDR3 loop reads CASSFGRADYNEQFF. Written as DNA, the CDR3 is TGTGCCAGCAGTTTCGGGCGGGCCGACTACAATGAGCAGTTCTTC.